This record concerns one T cell receptor beta chain sequence. Antigen specificity is unknown. Sequencing used immunoSEQ v3.0 at survey level. TCRdb's copy holds only in-frame clones and misses some; the assay was immunoSEQ multiplex PCR. The sample contains more than 35,000 clones, around nine tenths of which appear only once. Each donor provided at least one pre-ART PBMC sample and at least two post-ART PBMC samples. Every one of the participants with HIV received treatment in the United States. This sample was taken from a study of long-term antiretroviral therapy in people with HIV. Study-level points and caveats: Possibly under older ART regimens, blood was drawn between about 2003 and 2018. ART adherence was not documented, and neither viral resistance nor therapy changes had any data.

CDR3 length: 11 residues. V was pared by 4 bases and J by 7 bases, with 8 bases between. Germline-derived CDR1 and CDR2 are SGHRS and YFSETQ. The chain recombines TRBV5-1 with TRBJ1-1, with a weak D call TRBD1 (5 bases). The source was unsorted PBMCs, collected just before starting antiretroviral therapy. The source of this sequence is a woman aged 18-35 years with HIV. For the CDR3, the DNA is TGCGCCAGCAGCCAGGGCTTTGAAGCTTTCTTT. Protein product: CASSQGFEAFF.